Shown below are 21 T cell receptor beta chains from a single sample sequenced in a study of vaccination and CD4 T cells after COVID-19. No cognate antigen is known for these TCRs. Scientists ran DNA taken from cultured CD4+ T cells through the Oncomine TCR Beta short-read assay for sequencing. TCRdb itself ran the PCR reads through MiXCR, one entry per CDR3 protein. Here the sample spans approximately 15,000 distinct CDR3 sequences, approximately 40% being singletons. Treatment reported: roughly 10-day PBMC culture with coronavirus spike peptide pools or control peptides (ViraFEST assay). Sequenced: cultured CD4+ T cells from blood. These receptors were collected from a human donor with COVID-19.

This sequence joins TRBV6-1 and TRBJ2-3; D gene ambiguous. The CDR3 runs to 13 residues. Germline CDR1 and CDR2: MNHNS and SASEGT. Trimming shortened V by 6 bases and J by 5 bases, and 12 bases separated the two germline ends. CDR3 in amino acids: CASRLISGDTQYF. The DNA of the CDR3 is TGTGCCAGCAGGCTCATCTCCGGAGATACGCAGTATTTT.

Comments on this clonotype: The final CDR3 position lacks the conserved phenylalanine or tryptophan, pointing to a likely read error. The CDR3 spells CASSPGGTAYEQYS. The CDR3 DNA follows: TGTGCCAGCAGCCCCGGGGGGACAGCCTACGAGCAGTACTCC. The rearrangement joins TRBV7-2 to TRBJ2-7; the D call may be TRBD1 or TRBD2 (7 bases each). The CDR3 has 14 amino acids. Per the germline V gene, CDR1 is SGHTA and CDR2 is FQGNSA. V was trimmed by 5 bases and J by 2 bases, leaving 13 bases between them.

The V and J genes are TRBV27 and TRBJ2-2; 10 bases align to TRBD1. Per germline, CDR1 MNHEY and CDR2 SMNVEV (reference sequence). Losses at the gene ends were 0 bases for V and 2 bases for J; bases not matched to a gene: 6. This CDR3 is built from 18 residues. Written as DNA, the CDR3 is TGTGCCAGCAGTTTATCGTATGACAGGGGGCGTAACACCGGGGAGCTGTTTTTT. Protein product: CASSLSYDRGRNTGELFF.

This clonotype has more than one count but fewer than ten. The rearrangement links TRBV10-3 to TRBJ2-2, with a tentative D call TRBD2 (5 bases). CDR3 length: 14 residues. V was trimmed by 3 bases and J by 5 bases, leaving 10 bases between them. Germline V gene sequence: CDR1 ENHRY, CDR2 SYGVKD. DNA of the CDR3: TGTGCCATCAGTGAAAACTCGGGAACCGGGGAGCTGTTTTTT. Amino acid sequence: CAISENSGTGELFF.

This clonotype occurred once. The rearrangement links TRBV18 to TRBJ2-7; tentatively, D is TRBD2 (6 bases). Trimming took 3 bases from V and 2 from J, leaving 14 bases between them. This CDR3 contains 15 residues. The germline CDR1 and CDR2 sequences are KGHSH and LQKENI. The CDR3 nucleotides are TGTGCCAGCTCACCCCAGGAGGGGCCCACCTACGAGCAGTACTTC. The encoded protein is CASSPQEGPTYEQYF.

The chain links TRBV30 to TRBJ1-2, with a weak D call TRBD1 (5 bases). V lost 5 bases to trimming and J lost 0 bases, with 7 bases between them. CDR3 size: 12 residues. Germline V gives CDR1 GTSNPN, CDR2 SVGIG (reference sequence). The CDR3 loop reads CAWEQANYGYTF. Written as DNA, the CDR3 is TGTGCCTGGGAACAGGCTAACTATGGCTACACCTTC.

V and J are TRBV19 and TRBJ1-1; TRBD1 might be the D (6 bases). CDR1 is LNHDA and CDR2 is SQIVND in the germline V gene (reference sequence). V was pared by 1 base and J by 4 bases, with 13 bases between. The CDR3 loop spans 15 amino acids. The CDR3 DNA reads as TGTGCCAGTAGTATAGTTGGGGGCCGGGGCACTGAAGCTTTCTTT. Translating gives CASSIVGGRGTEAFF.

J is TRBJ2-1 and V is TRBV6-1; 12 positions match TRBD2. Trimming took 4 bases from V and 7 from J; bases not matched to a gene: 5. The germline V gene encodes CDR1 MNHNS and CDR2 SASEGT. This CDR3 is 15 amino acids long. The CDR3 sequence is CASSASGGAWNEQFF. The CDR3 nucleotides read TGTGCCAGCAGTGCTAGCGGGGGGGCGTGGAATGAGCAGTTCTTC.

This clonotype was seen a few times. This sequence joins TRBV20-1 and TRBJ2-2, with a weak D call TRBD1 (6 bases). The CDR3 totals 15 residues. Trimming removed 3 bases at V and 1 base at J, with 12 bases between. The germline V gene encodes CDR1 DFQATT and CDR2 SNEGSKA (reference sequence). The chain's CDR3 is CSARRSTGNTGELFF. CDR3 nucleotide sequence: TGCAGTGCTAGGCGATCGACAGGGAACACCGGGGAGCTGTTTTTT.

The rearrangement links TRBV11-2 to TRBJ1-5, with D possibly TRBD1 on 6 matching bases. With 5 bases removed from V and 4 bases from J, the gap between germline ends came to 12 bases. CDR1 SGHAT and CDR2 FQNNGV come from the germline V gene. The CDR3 extends over 14 amino acids. The CDR3 DNA sequence: TGTGCCAGCAGCCCCTCGGACAGAAATCAGCCCCAGCATTTT. It is translated as CASSPSDRNQPQHF. Variable domain in full (rest from reference TRBV11-2 and TRBJ1-5): EAGVAQSPRYKIIEKRQSVAFWCNPISGHATLYWYQQILGQGPKLLIQFQNNGVVDDSQLPKDRFSAERLKGVDSTLKIQPAKLEDSAVYLCASSPSDRNQPQHFGDGTRLSIL.

This sequence joins TRBV7-2 and TRBJ1-1, with 8 bases fitting TRBD1. Germline V gene data show CDR1 as SGHTA and CDR2 as FQGNSA. With V trimmed by 3 bases and J by 4 bases, 1 base remained unmatched. This CDR3 is 13 amino acids long. The CDR3 DNA sequence: TGTGCCAGCAGCTTGGGACAGGCCACTGAAGCTTTCTTT. Protein sequence: CASSLGQATEAFF. Full variable domain (missing parts from reference TRBV7-2 and TRBJ1-1): GAGVSQSPSNKVTEKGKDVELRCDPISGHTALYWYRQSLGQGLEFLIYFQGNSAPDKSGLPSDRFSAERTGGSVSTLTIQRTQQEDSAVYLCASSLGQATEAFFGQGTRLTVV.

In this sample, this clonotype turned up a few times. The chain joins TRBV20-1 to TRBJ2-5; TRBD2 matches 9 bases. Trimming at V came to 5 bases and at J to 5 bases, leaving 9 bases not matched to a gene. This CDR3 contains 14 residues. Germline V lookup: CDR1 DFQATT, CDR2 SNEGSKA (reference sequence). CDR3 sequence reads: CSASDSGGTETQYF. The CDR3 coding sequence is TGCAGTGCTTCTGATAGCGGGGGAACGGAGACCCAGTACTTC.

DNA for the CDR3: TGTGCCAGCAGTTACGGCGGGACAGGAGGCACTGAAGCTTTCTTT. Amino acids: CASSYGGTGGTEAFF. V usage is TRBV6-5 and J usage is TRBJ1-1, with 8 bases lining up with TRBD1. CDR3 length: 15 amino acids. V lost 2 bases and J lost 4; bases outside the gene matches: 6. The germline V gene has CDR1 MNHEY and CDR2 SVGAGI.

The chain recombines TRBV7-2 with TRBJ2-3; no clear D gene. The CDR3 length is 11 residues. Between the trimmed V and J ends, which lost 3 bases and 5 bases, there was a span of 3 bases. CDR1 and CDR2 (germline): SGHTA, FQGNSA. CDR3 coding DNA: TGTGCCAGCAGCTTTAAAGATACGCAGTATTTT. Translating gives CASSFKDTQYF.

V is TRBV12-3 or TRBV12-4 and J is TRBJ1-2; TRBD1 might be the D (5 bases). Deletions cut 4 bases from V and 4 bases from J, with 16 bases between. CDR3 length: 15 amino acids. The CDR3: CASSWGRRFGYGYTF. As DNA, the CDR3 is TGTGCCAGCAGTTGGGGACGGCGATTTGGCTATGGCTACACCTTC.

This clonotype turned up a few times. V gene TRBV15 combines with J gene TRBJ2-2; D call uncertain. The CDR3 runs 15 residues. Trimming cost V 3 bases and J 4 bases, with 12 bases left between them. Germline V gives CDR1 LNHNV, CDR2 YYDKDF (reference sequence). This chain's CDR3 is CATSSPGKVTGELFF. CDR3 coding DNA: TGTGCCACCAGCAGTCCAGGAAAGGTCACCGGGGAGCTGTTTTTT.

The chain has TRBV7-2 and TRBJ2-7, with D unresolved. The germline gives CDR1 SGHTA, CDR2 FQGNSA. The CDR3 contains 13 residues. The V end lost 5 bases, the J end lost 6 bases, and 14 bases lay between the germline ends. CDR3 sequence reads: CASSLPVRIEQYF. The CDR3 DNA follows: TGTGCCAGCAGCCTCCCTGTTAGAATCGAGCAGTACTTC.

The chain uses TRBV6-1 and TRBJ2-5, with D perhaps matching TRBD2 (6 bases). V was trimmed by 6 bases and J by 5 bases, leaving 16 bases between them. Germline assignment: CDR1 MNHNS and CDR2 SASEGT. The CDR3 contains 14 residues. CDR3 sequence (DNA): TGTGCCAGCAGCCAAACCCAGGGAGGTGAGACCCAGTACTTC. This encodes CASSQTQGGETQYF.

This clonotype was seen a handful of times. The chain joins TRBV6-2 or TRBV6-3 to TRBJ1-3, with a possible D match to TRBD1 (6 bases). From germline, CDR1 is MNHEY and CDR2 SVGEGT. The CDR3 contains 15 residues. V gave up 4 bases and J gave up 5 bases, with 15 bases separating them. The CDR3 coding sequence is TGTGCCAGCAGTTCGAACAGGGAGGTTAGAAACACCATATATTTT. Protein product: CASSSNREVRNTIYF.

This chain links TRBV12-3 or TRBV12-4 with TRBJ1-1; D is possibly TRBD1 (5 bases). Trimming removed 3 bases from V and 0 bases from J, with 8 bases in between. CDR3 length equals 14 residues. This CDR3 is CASSFQGLNTEAFF. In DNA, the CDR3 is TGTGCCAGCAGTTTCCAGGGATTGAACACTGAAGCTTTCTTT.

The sample holds a few counts of this clonotype. The genes are TRBV30 and TRBJ1-5; 8 nucleotides line up with TRBD1. With V trimmed by 2 bases and J by 6 bases, 6 bases remained unmatched. The CDR3 consists of 14 residues. Germline V gene sequence: CDR1 GTSNPN, CDR2 SVGIG (reference sequence). The CDR3 DNA reads TGTGCCTGGAGTAAAACAGGGGGTAGTCAGCCCCAGCATTTT. Encoded protein: CAWSKTGGSQPQHF.